This T cell receptor beta chain was identified during a study of cytomegalovirus exposure and HLA in healthy donors. Study-level points and caveats: Likely technical artifact: a cluster of highly shared sequence variants.

Trimming cost V 4 bases and J 6 bases, with 11 bases left between them. The CDR3 covers 13 residues. Germline CDR1 is SGHKS and CDR2 is YYEKEE (reference sequence). This clone was counted between two and nine times. Its target is not known. It was with 60 Vbeta and 13 Jbeta primers that the PCR ran. Produced via immunoSEQ multiplex PCR; TCRdb's table is partial and in-frame only. The sample has approximately 110,000 clones, around 80% seen once; the top ten hold 2% to 2.5%. The origin of this receptor is a man aged 30 to 39 in good health and CMV-seronegative. J is TRBJ1-5 and V is TRBV5-5; no clear D gene. Source material: PBMCs. CDR3 protein: CASSLGVGQPQHF. As DNA, the CDR3 is TGTGCCAGCAGCCTCGGGGTGGGTCAGCCCCAGCATTTT. Based on the CDR3 plus reference TRBV5-5 and TRBJ1-5, the full variable domain is DAGVTQSPTHLIKTRGQQVTLRCSPISGHKSVSWYQQVLGQGPQFIFQYYEKEERGRGNFPDRFSARQFPNYSSELNVNALLLGDSALYLCASSLGVGQPQHFGDGTRLSIL.